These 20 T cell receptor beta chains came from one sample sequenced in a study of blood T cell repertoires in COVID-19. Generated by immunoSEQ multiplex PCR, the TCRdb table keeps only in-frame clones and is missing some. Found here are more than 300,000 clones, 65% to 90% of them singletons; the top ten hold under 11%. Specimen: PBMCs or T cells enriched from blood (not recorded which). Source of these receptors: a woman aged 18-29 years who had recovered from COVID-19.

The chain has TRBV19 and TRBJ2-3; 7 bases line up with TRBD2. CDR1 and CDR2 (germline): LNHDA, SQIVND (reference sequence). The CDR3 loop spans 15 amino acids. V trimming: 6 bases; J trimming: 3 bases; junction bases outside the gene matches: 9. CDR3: CASRGAGVLTDTQYF. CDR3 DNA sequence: TGTGCCAGTAGAGGGGCGGGAGTATTAACAGATACGCAGTATTTT.

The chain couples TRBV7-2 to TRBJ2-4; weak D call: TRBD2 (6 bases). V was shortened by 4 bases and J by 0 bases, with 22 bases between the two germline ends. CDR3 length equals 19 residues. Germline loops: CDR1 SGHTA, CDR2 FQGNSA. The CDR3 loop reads CASSSTVLGGLIAKNIQYF. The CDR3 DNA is TGTGCCAGCAGCTCTACGGTTCTGGGAGGTTTGATAGCCAAAAACATTCAGTACTTC.

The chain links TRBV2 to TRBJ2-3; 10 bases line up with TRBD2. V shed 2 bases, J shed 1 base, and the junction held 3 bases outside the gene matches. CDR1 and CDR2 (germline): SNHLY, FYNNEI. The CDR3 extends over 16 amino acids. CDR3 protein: CASSENLAGGTDTQYF. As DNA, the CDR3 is TGTGCCAGCAGTGAAAATCTAGCGGGGGGCACAGATACGCAGTATTTT.

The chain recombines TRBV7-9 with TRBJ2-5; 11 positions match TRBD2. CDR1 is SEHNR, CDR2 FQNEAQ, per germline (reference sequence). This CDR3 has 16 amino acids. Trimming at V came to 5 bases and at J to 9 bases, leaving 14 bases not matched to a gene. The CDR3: CASSPKPTSGSWAQYF. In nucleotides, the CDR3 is TGTGCCAGCAGCCCCAAGCCCACTAGCGGGAGTTGGGCCCAGTACTTC.

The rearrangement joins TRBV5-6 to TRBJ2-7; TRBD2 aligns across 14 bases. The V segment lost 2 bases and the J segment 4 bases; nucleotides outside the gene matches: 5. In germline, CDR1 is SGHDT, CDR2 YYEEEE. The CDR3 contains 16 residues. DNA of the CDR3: TGTGCCAGCAGCTTCGGACTAGCGGGAGGAATGTACGAGCAGTACTTC. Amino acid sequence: CASSFGLAGGMYEQYF.

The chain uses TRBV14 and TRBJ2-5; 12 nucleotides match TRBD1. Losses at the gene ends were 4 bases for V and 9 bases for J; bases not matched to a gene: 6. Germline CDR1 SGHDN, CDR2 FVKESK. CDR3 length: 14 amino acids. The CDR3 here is CASSPRDRGLAQYF. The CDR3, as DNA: TGTGCCAGCAGCCCCCGGGACAGGGGGCTGGCCCAGTACTTC.

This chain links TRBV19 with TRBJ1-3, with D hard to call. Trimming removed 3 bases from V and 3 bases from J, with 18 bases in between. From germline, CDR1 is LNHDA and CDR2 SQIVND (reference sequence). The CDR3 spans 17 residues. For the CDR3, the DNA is TGTGCCAGTAGTATTGGACTTGGTCTGGAATTTGGAAACACCATATATTTT. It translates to CASSIGLGLEFGNTIYF.

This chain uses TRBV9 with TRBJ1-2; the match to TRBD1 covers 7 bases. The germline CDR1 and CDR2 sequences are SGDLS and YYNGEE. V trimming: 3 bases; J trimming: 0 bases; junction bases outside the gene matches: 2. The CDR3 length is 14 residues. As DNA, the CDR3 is TGTGCCAGCAGCGGAGACAGGGCTAACTATGGCTACACCTTC. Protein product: CASSGDRANYGYTF.

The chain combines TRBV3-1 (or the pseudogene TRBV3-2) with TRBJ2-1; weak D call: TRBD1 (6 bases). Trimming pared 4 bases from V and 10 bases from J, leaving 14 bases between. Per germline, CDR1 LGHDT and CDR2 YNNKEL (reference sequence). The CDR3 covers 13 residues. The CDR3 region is CASSPPTGLEQFF. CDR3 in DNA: TGTGCCAGCAGCCCCCCCACAGGGCTGGAGCAGTTCTTC.

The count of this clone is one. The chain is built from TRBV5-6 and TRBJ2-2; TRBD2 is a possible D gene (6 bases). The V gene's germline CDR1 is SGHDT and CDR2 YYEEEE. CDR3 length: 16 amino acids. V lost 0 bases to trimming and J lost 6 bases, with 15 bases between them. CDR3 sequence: CASSLVGPLAPGELFF. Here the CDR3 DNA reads TGTGCCAGCAGCTTGGTCGGTCCCCTAGCGCCCGGGGAGCTGTTTTTT.

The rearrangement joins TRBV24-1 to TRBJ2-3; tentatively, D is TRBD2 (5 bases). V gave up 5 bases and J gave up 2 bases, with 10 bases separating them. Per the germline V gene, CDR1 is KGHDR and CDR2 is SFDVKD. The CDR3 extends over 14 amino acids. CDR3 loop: CATSVTDFTDTQYF. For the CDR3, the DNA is TGTGCCACCAGTGTTACGGACTTCACAGATACGCAGTATTTT.

The CDR3 DNA is TGTGCCAGCTCACCCCTCGAGGACACTGAAGCTTTCTTT. As protein: CASSPLEDTEAFF. The V call is TRBV18, the J call TRBJ1-1; no definite D call. Trimming took 3 bases from V and 3 from J, leaving 8 bases between them. The germline gives CDR1 KGHSH, CDR2 LQKENI. This CDR3 has 13 amino acids. The whole variable domain, filled in from reference TRBV18 and TRBJ1-1, reads NAGVMQNPRHLVRRRGQEARLRCSPMKGHSHVYWYRQLPEEGLKFMVYLQKENIIDESGMPKERFSAEFPKEGPSILRIQQVVRGDSAAYFCASSPLEDTEAFFGQGTRLTVV.

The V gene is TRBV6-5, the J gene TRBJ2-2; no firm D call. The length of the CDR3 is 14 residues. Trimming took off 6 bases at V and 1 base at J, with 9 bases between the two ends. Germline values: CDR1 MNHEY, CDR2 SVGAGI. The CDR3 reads CASRYTVNTGELFF. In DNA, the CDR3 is TGTGCCAGCAGGTACACGGTGAACACCGGGGAGCTGTTTTTT.

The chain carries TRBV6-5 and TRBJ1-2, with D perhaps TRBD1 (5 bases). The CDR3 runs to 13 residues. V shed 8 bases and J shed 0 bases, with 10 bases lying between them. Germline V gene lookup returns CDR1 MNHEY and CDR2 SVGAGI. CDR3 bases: TGTGCCAGCGCACCAGGGTCTAACTATGGCTACACCTTC. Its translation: CASAPGSNYGYTF.

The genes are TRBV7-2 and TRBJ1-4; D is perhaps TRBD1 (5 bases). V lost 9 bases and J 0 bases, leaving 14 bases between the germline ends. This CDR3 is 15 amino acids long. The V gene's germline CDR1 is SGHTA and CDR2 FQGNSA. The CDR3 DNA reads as TGTGCCAGTGGGGGAGGGACTTCAACTAATGAAAAACTGTTTTTT. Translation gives CASGGGTSTNEKLFF.

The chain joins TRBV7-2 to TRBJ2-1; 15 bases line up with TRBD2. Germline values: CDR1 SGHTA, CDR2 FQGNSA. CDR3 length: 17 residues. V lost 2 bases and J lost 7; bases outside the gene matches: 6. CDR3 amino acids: CASSLRTSGGVGNEQFF. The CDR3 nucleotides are TGTGCCAGCAGCTTAAGGACTAGCGGGGGGGTCGGGAATGAGCAGTTCTTC.

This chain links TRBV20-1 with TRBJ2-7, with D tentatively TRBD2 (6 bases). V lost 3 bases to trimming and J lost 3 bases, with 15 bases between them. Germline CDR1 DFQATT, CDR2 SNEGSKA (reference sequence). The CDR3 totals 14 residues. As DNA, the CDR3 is TGCAGTGCTAGTTTAGGGACTGCCCACTACGAGCAGTACTTC. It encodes CSASLGTAHYEQYF.

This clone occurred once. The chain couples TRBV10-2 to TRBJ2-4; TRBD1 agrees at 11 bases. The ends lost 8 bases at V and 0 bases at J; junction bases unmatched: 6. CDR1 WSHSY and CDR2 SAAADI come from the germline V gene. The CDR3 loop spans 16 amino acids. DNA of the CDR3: TGCGCCAGCGGGACAGGGGGGAGGCTAGCCAAAAACATTCAGTACTTC. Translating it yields CASGTGGRLAKNIQYF.

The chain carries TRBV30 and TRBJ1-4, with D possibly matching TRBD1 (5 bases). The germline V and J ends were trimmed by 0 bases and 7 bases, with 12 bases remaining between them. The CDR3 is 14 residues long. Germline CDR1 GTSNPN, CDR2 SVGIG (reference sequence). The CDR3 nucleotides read TGTGCCTGGAGTGTCAGGGAAGCGGGTGAAAAACTGTTTTTT. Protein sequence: CAWSVREAGEKLFF.

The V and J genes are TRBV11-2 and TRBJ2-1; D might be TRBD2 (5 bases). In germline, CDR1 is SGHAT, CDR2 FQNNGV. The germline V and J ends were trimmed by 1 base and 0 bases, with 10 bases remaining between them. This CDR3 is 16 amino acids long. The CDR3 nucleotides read TGTGCCAGCAGCTTAGTAGCGCTGAGCTCCTACAATGAGCAGTTCTTC. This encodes CASSLVALSSYNEQFF.